The clone carrying this TCR beta chain is medium-sized by share. What it binds is not known. The data are from a study of OX40 agonist ivuxolimab in advanced cancers. Study-wide findings and caveats: Low normalized T-cell clonal expansion also characterized some of the nonresponders.

Data came from immunoSEQ multiplex PCR; TCRdb stores just in-frame clones and leaves some out. Of about 42,000 clones in the sample, about 81% were seen once. Autoimmune disease history or systemic immunosuppression led to patient exclusion. This CDR3 contains 14 residues. The V gene lost 4 bases and the J gene lost 6 bases, with 15 bases spanning the gap. CDR1 and CDR2 (germline): MGHRA, YSYEKL. The V call is TRBV4-1, the J call TRBJ1-1; D gene uncertain. This clonotype was obtained from an adult with an advanced solid tumor such as melanoma, head and neck, liver or kidney cancer. The sequences come from CD4+ or CD8+ T cells sorted from blood, collected in a trial of the OX40 agonist ivuxolimab. CDR3 bases: TGCGCCAGCAGCCCCGGACCCCACCCACCTGAAGCTTTCTTT. It yields the protein CASSPGPHPPEAFF.